This TCR beta chain derives from a study of shared clonotypes between healthy human individuals (dated by TCRdb to between 2020 and 2021). For the study in its entirety: The cohort comprised a couple of women and three men aged 18 to 49 years. For each donor, CD4 naive and CD4 memory were each given three plates, CD8 naive was given two plates, and CD8 memory was given one plate. Blood TCR repertoires of about five healthy adults were deeply sequenced to estimate repertoire size and the extent of clonotype sharing between individuals. Different laboratories and diverse techniques were used to prepare libraries and sequence TCR repertoires, to increase sequencing depth and limit assay-specific biases. Leukapheresis yielded between about 0.9 and 9.5 billion PBMCs per donor. Overall study results and their limits: Sampling was limited to blood, and TCR repertoires in tissue likely differ from TCR repertoires in blood. Because the study included a small number of donors, the genetic and exposure-history diversity represented was limited. Larger estimated clonotype richness was generally found for naive subsets than for memory subsets. Even with the large sequencing depth, rarefaction of the sorted-subset datasets indicated that sequencing was incomplete. About 5% of naive CD4, 3.5% of naive CD8, around 2.3% of memory CD4, and roughly 0.4% of memory CD8 clonotypes were shared across several donors. Pairwise subsampling led to the expectation that sequencing depth would affect the degree of clonotype sharing among donors. Higher generation probabilities were observed for clonotypes shared by all four sorted-subset donors than for non-shared clonotypes.

CD8 naive samples consisted of CD45RO-negative cells that were positively selected for CCR7, yielding a CD45RA+CCR7+ population without TemRA cells. The donors were healthy, HIV-negative adults who had no recently reported acute infections or vaccinations. Only Caucasian adults living in Nashville, Tennessee, USA were represented among the donors. Blood was collected by leukapheresis, and PBMCs were isolated by Ficoll-Histopaque density gradient centrifugation and then cryopreserved in liquid nitrogen vapor phase. Analytical flow cytometry was used to check the purity and quantity of each magnetically sorted T cell population. Genomic DNA was isolated from each sorted fraction and quantified by UV absorbance on a Nanodrop 2000c. TCR CDR3 regions were amplified from genomic DNA by multiplex PCR using the deep immunoSEQ assay. Genomic DNA extracted from each cell subset was distributed evenly over all wells of several immunoSEQ 96-well plates, and each plate served as one replicate. For sorted subsets, around 200 ng genomic DNA, equal to tens of thousands of T cell genomes, was loaded into each replicate PCR. The purified libraries were quantified using a Qubit 3.0 fluorometer, sized with a Bioanalyzer 2100, and then quantified again using the KAPA Library Quantification kit. Each immunoSEQ 96-well plate was sequenced on its own single-read 150-cycle Illumina NextSeq 550 flow cell. On the authors' methods: Because only junctional sequences without quality scores were contained in the immunoSEQ output, filtering matching that applied to full-length reads could not be performed. Sequences were annotated with PyIR, a Python wrapper for IgBLAST v1.9, using IMGT germline references to assign V/J genes and CDR3. Reads were removed for weak V/J assignments (E-value above 1e-6), missing CDR3, stop codons, out-of-frame junctions, or ambiguous translated residues. A V3J clonotype was defined by an identical inferred V gene, J gene, and CDR3 amino acid sequence. Percentage overlap between repertoires was calculated by dividing the number of shared unique clonotypes by the size of the smaller repertoire. Repertoire richness was assessed with RTK rarefaction, the Chao1 estimator, and Recon v2.1 estimates of unobserved clonotypes. Generation probabilities for all TCRbeta clonotypes obtained by the gDNA method from several donors were computed using OLGA. The clones in this table, taken by TCRdb from immuneACCESS, are in-frame only. Not every clone is retained; where verified, under half of the shortfall comes from an unresolved V gene, and the cause of the rest is unknown. V, J and clone size reflect that table, while D and trimming were determined from the DNA. This sample lists about 2 million clones; approximately 94% were detected once. The ten largest clones add up to about 1.1% of the sample.

Note on this clone: Its antigen is not yet known. One base away there is no much larger clone; base qualities are not given.

CDR1 is given as SEHNR and CDR2 as FQNEAQ, both from the germline V gene (reference sequence). The CDR3 contains 15 residues, cysteine and phenylalanine counted. Only CDR3 DNA is held: 45 bases, read in frame from base 1. Deletion took 6 bases off V and 3 bases off J, with a span of 14 bases between the germline ends. The sequencing sample was made of naive CD8+ T cells sorted from blood. What the cell subset or site label conveys for this sample: CD45RA+CCR7+. This chain joins TRBV7-9 to TRBJ2-2; no confident D gene assignment can be made. This TCR derives from a man younger than 30 in good health. The DNA reads as follows: TGTGCCAGCAGTTTCGGCCCTCCTTACACCGGGGAGCTGTTTTTT. The translation is CASSFGPPYTGELFF.